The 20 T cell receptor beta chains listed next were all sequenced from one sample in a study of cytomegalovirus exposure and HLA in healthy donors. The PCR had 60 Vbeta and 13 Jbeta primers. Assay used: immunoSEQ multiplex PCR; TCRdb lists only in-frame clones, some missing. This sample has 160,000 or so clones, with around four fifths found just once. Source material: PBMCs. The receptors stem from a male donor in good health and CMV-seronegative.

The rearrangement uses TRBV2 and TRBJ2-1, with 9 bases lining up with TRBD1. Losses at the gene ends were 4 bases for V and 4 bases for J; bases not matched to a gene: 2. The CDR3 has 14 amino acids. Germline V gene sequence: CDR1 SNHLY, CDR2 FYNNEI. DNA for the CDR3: TGTGCCAGCAGTGCGGACAGGGGTTACAATGAGCAGTTCTTC. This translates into CASSADRGYNEQFF.

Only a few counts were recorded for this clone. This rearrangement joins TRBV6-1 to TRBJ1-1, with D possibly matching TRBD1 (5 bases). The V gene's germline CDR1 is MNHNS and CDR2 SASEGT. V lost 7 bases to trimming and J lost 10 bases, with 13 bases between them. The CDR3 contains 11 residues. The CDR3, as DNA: TGTGCCAGCATCCTAGGGGCCAGAGCTTTCTTT. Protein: CASILGARAFF.

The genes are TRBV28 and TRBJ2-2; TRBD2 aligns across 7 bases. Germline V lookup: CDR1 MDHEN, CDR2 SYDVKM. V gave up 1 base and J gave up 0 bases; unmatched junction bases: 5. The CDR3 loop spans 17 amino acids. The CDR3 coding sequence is TGTGCCAGCAGTTTATTGGGGGGAGGGACGAACACCGGGGAGCTGTTTTTT. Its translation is CASSLLGGGTNTGELFF.

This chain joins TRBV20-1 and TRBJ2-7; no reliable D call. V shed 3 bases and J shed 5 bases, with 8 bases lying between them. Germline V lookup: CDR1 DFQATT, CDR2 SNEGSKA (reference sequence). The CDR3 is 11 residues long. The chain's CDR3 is CSASLENEQYF. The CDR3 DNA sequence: TGCAGTGCTAGTCTCGAGAACGAGCAGTACTTC.

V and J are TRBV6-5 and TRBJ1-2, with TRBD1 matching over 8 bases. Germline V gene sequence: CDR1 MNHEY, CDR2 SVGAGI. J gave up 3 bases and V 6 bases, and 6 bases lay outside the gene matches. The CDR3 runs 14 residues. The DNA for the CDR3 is TGTGCCAGCAGGAAGACAGGGGCGGACTATGGCTACACCTTC. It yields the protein CASRKTGADYGYTF.

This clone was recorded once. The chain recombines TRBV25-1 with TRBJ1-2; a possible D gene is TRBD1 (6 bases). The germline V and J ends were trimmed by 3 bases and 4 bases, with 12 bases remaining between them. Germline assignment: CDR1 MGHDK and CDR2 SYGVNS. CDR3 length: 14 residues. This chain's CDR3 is CASSDQTGTYGYTF. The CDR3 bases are TGTGCCAGCAGTGACCAAACAGGGACCTATGGCTACACCTTC.

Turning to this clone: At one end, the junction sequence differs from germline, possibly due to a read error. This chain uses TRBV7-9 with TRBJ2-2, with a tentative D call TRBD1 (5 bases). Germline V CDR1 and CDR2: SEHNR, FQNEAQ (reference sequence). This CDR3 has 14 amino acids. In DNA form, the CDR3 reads TGTTCCAGCAGCCAAGACAGCTACACCGGGGAGCTGTTTTTT. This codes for CSSSQDSYTGELFF.

CDR3 coding DNA: TGTGCCAGTAGTATAGGGGACAGGGGCGAGCAGTACTTC. This translates into CASSIGDRGEQYF. The V and J genes are TRBV19 and TRBJ2-7; 10 bases fit TRBD1. V was pared by 1 base and J by 6 bases, with 0 bases of the junction left unmatched. CDR1 and CDR2 (germline): LNHDA, SQIVND (reference sequence). The CDR3 runs 13 residues.

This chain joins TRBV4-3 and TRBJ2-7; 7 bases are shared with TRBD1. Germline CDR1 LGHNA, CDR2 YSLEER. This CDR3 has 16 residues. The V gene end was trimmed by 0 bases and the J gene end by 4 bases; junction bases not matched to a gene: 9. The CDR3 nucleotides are TGCGCCAGCAGCCAAGACGGAATCAGGGGGAATTACGAGCAGTACTTC. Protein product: CASSQDGIRGNYEQYF.

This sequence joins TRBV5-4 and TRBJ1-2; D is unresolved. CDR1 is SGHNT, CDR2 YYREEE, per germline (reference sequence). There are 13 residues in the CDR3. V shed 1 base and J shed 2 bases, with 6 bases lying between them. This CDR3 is CASSLQANYGYTF. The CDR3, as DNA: TGTGCCAGCAGCTTGCAGGCGAACTATGGCTACACCTTC. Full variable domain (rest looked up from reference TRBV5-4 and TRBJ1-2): ETGVTQSPTHLIKTRGQQVTLRCSSQSGHNTVSWYQQALGQGPQFIFQYYREEENGRGNFPPRFSGLQFPNYSSELNVNALELDDSALYLCASSLQANYGYTFGSGTRLTVV.

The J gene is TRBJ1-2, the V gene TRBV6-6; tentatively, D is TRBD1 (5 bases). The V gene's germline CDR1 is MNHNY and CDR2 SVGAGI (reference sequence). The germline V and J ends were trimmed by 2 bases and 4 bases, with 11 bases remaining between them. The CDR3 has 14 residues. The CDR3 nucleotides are TGTGCCAGCAGTTACCTCGACAGCCTCTATGGCTACACCTTC. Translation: CASSYLDSLYGYTF.

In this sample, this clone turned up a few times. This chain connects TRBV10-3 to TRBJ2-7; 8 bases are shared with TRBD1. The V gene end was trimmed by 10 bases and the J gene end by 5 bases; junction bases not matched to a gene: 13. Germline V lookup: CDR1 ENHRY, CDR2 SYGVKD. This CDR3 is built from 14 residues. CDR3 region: CASLRQGQSNEQYF. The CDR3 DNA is TGTGCCAGCCTGAGACAGGGGCAGTCGAACGAGCAGTACTTC.

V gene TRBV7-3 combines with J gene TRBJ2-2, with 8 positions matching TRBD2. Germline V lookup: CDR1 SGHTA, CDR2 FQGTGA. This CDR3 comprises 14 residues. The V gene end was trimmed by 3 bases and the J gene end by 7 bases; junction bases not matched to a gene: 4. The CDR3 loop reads CASSLGLGGGELFF. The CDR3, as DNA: TGTGCCAGCAGCTTGGGACTAGGAGGCGGGGAGCTGTTTTTT.

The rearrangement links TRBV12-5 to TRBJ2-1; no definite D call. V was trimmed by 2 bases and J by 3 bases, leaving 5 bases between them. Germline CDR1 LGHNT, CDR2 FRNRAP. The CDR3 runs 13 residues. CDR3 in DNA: TGTGCTAGTGGTTTGTATAGCTACAATGAGCAGTTCTTC. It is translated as CASGLYSYNEQFF.

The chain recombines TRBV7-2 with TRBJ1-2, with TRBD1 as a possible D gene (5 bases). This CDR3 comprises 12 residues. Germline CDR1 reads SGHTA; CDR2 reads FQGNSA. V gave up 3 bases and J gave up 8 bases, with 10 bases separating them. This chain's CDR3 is CASSLGGEGYTF. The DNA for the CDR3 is TGTGCCAGCAGCTTGGGAGGGGAAGGCTACACCTTC.

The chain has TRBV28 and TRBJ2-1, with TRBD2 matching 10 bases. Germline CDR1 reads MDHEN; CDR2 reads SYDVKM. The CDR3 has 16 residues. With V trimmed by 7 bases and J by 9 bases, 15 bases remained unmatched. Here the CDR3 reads CASTSGAAGGFSEQFF. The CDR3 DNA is TGTGCCAGCACTTCCGGGGCAGCGGGAGGGTTCAGTGAGCAGTTCTTC. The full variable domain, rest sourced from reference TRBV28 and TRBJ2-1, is DVKVTQSSRYLVKRTGEKVFLECVQDMDHENMFWYRQDPGLGLRLIYFSYDVKMKEKGDIPEGYSVSREKKERFSLILESASTNQTSMYLCASTSGAAGGFSEQFFGPGTRLTVL.

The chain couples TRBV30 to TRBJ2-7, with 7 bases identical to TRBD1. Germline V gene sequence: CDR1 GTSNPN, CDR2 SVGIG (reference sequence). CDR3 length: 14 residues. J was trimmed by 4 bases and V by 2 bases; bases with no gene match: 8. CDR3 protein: CAWSKPGQQYEQYF. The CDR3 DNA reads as TGTGCCTGGAGTAAGCCGGGACAGCAATACGAGCAGTACTTC.

CDR3 sequence: CATQREGKMADTQYF. The CDR3 DNA sequence: TGTGCCACCCAGCGGGAGGGGAAGATGGCAGATACGCAGTATTTT. The chain is built from TRBV7-2 and TRBJ2-3, with 10 bases fitting TRBD2. The CDR3 is made up of 15 amino acids. J gave up 4 bases and V 10 bases, and 11 bases lay outside the gene matches. Germline V gene sequence: CDR1 SGHTA, CDR2 FQGNSA.

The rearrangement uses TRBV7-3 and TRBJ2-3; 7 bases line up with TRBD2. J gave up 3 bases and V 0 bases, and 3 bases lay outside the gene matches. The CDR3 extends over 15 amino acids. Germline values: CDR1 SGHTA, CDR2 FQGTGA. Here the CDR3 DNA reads TGTGCCAGCAGCTTAACTAGCGGGTTAACAGATACGCAGTATTTT. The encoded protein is CASSLTSGLTDTQYF.

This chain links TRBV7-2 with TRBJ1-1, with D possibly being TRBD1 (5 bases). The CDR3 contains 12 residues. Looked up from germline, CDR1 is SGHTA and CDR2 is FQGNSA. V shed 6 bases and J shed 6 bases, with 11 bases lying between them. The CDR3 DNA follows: TGTGCCAGCAGTCCCAGGGTTGCTGAAGCTTTCTTT. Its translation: CASSPRVAEAFF.